These 31 T cell receptor beta chains were all obtained from the same sample, sequenced in a study of T cell changes during pregnancy in multiple sclerosis. Data came from immunoSEQ multiplex PCR; TCRdb stores just in-frame clones and leaves some out. The table lists about 59,000 clones, 93% of them singletons. The source material was CD8+ T cells from peripheral blood mononuclear cells, sampled in the third trimester of pregnancy. Receptors originate from a female donor with multiple sclerosis, enrolled in a pregnancy study.

The J gene is TRBJ2-1, the V gene TRBV10-1; D unclear. This CDR3 contains 12 residues. The germline V gene has CDR1 WNHNN and CDR2 SYGVQD (reference sequence). V was trimmed by 0 bases and J by 9 bases, leaving 6 bases between them. The CDR3 DNA reads as TGCGCCAGCAGTGAGTCGATGAGTGAGCAGTTCTTC. This sequence encodes CASSESMSEQFF.

CDR3 loop: CASSPPGTNTGELFF. In DNA form, the CDR3 reads TGTGCCAGCAGCCCACCCGGGACTAACACCGGGGAGCTGTTTTTT. The V and J genes are TRBV11-2 and TRBJ2-2; possibly TRBD2 for D (6 bases). V was clipped by 5 bases and J by 2 bases, with 12 bases between them. The CDR3 has 15 residues. Germline V gene sequence: CDR1 SGHAT, CDR2 FQNNGV.

The chain employs TRBV15 and TRBJ2-7; the match to TRBD1 covers 10 bases. CDR1 and CDR2 from the germline V gene are LNHNV and YYDKDF (reference sequence). The CDR3 is 14 amino acids. J gave up 3 bases and V 7 bases, and 6 bases lay outside the gene matches. CDR3 coding DNA: TGTGCCACCACCCGGGGACAGGGGAACTACGAGCAGTACTTC. Protein product: CATTRGQGNYEQYF.

The chain uses TRBV4-1 and TRBJ2-1, with D perhaps matching TRBD2 (6 bases). This CDR3 region has 13 residues. Germline CDR1 is MGHRA and CDR2 is YSYEKL. The ends were cut back, 0 bases at V and 6 bases at J, with 6 bases in the middle. CDR3 coding DNA: TGCGCCAGCAGCCAAGAGACTAGCAATGAGCAGTTCTTC. Protein product: CASSQETSNEQFF.

This chain connects TRBV19 to TRBJ2-1; 8 nucleotides line up with TRBD2. The CDR3 totals 16 residues. V was pared by 2 bases and J by 2 bases, with 5 bases of the junction left unmatched. Germline V gene sequence: CDR1 LNHDA, CDR2 SQIVND (reference sequence). The CDR3 nucleotides read TGTGCCAGTAGTATATCACCGGGACTAGCCTACAATGAGCAGTTCTTC. This encodes CASSISPGLAYNEQFF.

The chain couples TRBV4-2 to TRBJ1-5; D is possibly TRBD1 (6 bases). The CDR3 runs to 16 residues. V lost 3 bases to trimming and J lost 6 bases, with 18 bases between them. CDR1 is LGHNA, CDR2 YNFKEQ, per germline. The CDR3 region is CASSQGGRGRVQPQHF. CDR3 sequence (DNA): TGTGCCAGCAGCCAGGGAGGGCGGGGGCGTGTTCAGCCCCAGCATTTT.

The V gene is TRBV27, the J gene TRBJ1-4; the D gene is possibly TRBD1 (5 bases). The CDR3 is 13 amino acids. Trimming pared 5 bases from V and 11 bases from J, leaving 15 bases between. Germline V CDR1 and CDR2: MNHEY, SMNVEV (reference sequence). In DNA form, the CDR3 reads TGTGCCAGCAGTGGGGGGGTGGGGAGGAAACTGTTTTTT. Residues: CASSGGVGRKLFF.

The chain employs TRBV7-7 and TRBJ2-3; TRBD2 matches 7 bases. The CDR3 totals 13 residues. CDR1 SSHAT and CDR2 FNYEAQ come from the germline V gene (reference sequence). With 5 bases clipped from V and 5 bases from J, the junction kept 4 bases outside the gene matches. The CDR3: CASSQGLLDTQYF. CDR3 coding DNA: TGTGCCAGCAGCCAGGGACTACTAGATACGCAGTATTTT.

CDR3 in amino acids: CASSFGPPRGETQYF. CDR3 DNA sequence: TGTGCCAGCAGCTTCGGGCCGCCTCGGGGGGAGACCCAGTACTTC. The chain employs TRBV7-7 and TRBJ2-5; D may be TRBD2 (6 bases). The CDR3 runs to 15 residues. Germline V gene data show CDR1 as SSHAT and CDR2 as FNYEAQ (reference sequence). V was trimmed by 3 bases and J by 5 bases, leaving 16 bases between them.

The genes are TRBV10-1 and TRBJ1-1; D might be TRBD1 (5 bases). The germline V and J ends were trimmed by 1 base and 5 bases, with 23 bases remaining between them. Germline V gene sequence: CDR1 WNHNN, CDR2 SYGVQD (reference sequence). The CDR3 runs to 18 residues. The CDR3 loop is CASSEWGGRKSRDTEAFF. The CDR3 DNA follows: TGCGCCAGCAGTGAGTGGGGGGGTCGTAAATCTCGGGATACTGAAGCTTTCTTT.

The table lists this clone with a count of one. This chain uses TRBV23-1 with TRBJ2-3; 10 bases are a match to TRBD1. TRBV23-1 is labeled an ORF, and its function is uncertain. The CDR3 contains 21 residues. The J segment lost 9 bases and the V segment lost 3 bases, leaving 27 bases of the junction unmatched. CDR3 sequence (DNA): TGCGCCAGCAGTCACCCGCGGGGACGACAGGGGGCTAAAGCTGCATCGAGGACGCAGTATTTT. Its protein is CASSHPRGRQGAKAASRTQYF.

The J gene is TRBJ1-5, the V gene TRBV19, with TRBD1 as a possible D gene (5 bases). Germline CDR1 reads LNHDA; CDR2 reads SQIVND (reference sequence). The ends were cut back, 3 bases at V and 7 bases at J, with 13 bases in the middle. The CDR3 sequence is 14 residues long. CDR3: CASSMGQGYQPQHF. The CDR3 region has the DNA TGTGCCAGTAGTATGGGGCAGGGCTACCAGCCCCAGCATTTT.

The J gene is TRBJ2-1, the V gene TRBV5-6; D may be TRBD1 (5 bases). The CDR3 extends over 12 amino acids. Germline V gene sequence: CDR1 SGHDT, CDR2 YYEEEE. With 4 bases removed from V and 7 bases from J, the gap between germline ends came to 9 bases. Written as DNA, the CDR3 is TGTGCCAGCAGCCTGGACATAAATGAGCAGTTCTTC. Protein product: CASSLDINEQFF.

The chain has TRBV7-2 and TRBJ2-7; 7 positions agree with TRBD1. CDR1 is SGHTA and CDR2 is FQGNSA in the germline V gene. The CDR3 is 14 residues long. After removal of 5 bases from V and 2 bases from J, the junction contained 6 bases not matched to a gene. The CDR3: CASSPQTGTYEQYF. The CDR3 DNA sequence: TGTGCCAGCAGCCCCCAGACAGGGACCTACGAGCAGTACTTC. The entire variable domain, with the rest obtained from reference TRBV7-2 and TRBJ2-7, is as follows: GAGVSQSPSNKVTEKGKDVELRCDPISGHTALYWYRQSLGQGLEFLIYFQGNSAPDKSGLPSDRFSAERTGGSVSTLTIQRTQQEDSAVYLCASSPQTGTYEQYFGPGTRLTVT.

The rearrangement links TRBV10-3 to TRBJ2-2; D not certain. V was clipped by 11 bases and J by 0 bases, with 7 bases between them. Per the germline V gene, CDR1 is ENHRY and CDR2 is SYGVKD. The CDR3 has 12 amino acids. DNA of the CDR3: TGTGCCTCGCGGTCGAACACCGGGGAGCTGTTTTTT. Amino acid sequence: CASRSNTGELFF.

This chain links TRBV4-2 with TRBJ2-7, with D possibly being TRBD2 (6 bases). The V gene's germline CDR1 is LGHNA and CDR2 YNFKEQ. The CDR3 spans 15 residues. V lost 4 bases, J lost 5 bases, and 18 bases lay in between. This CDR3 reads CASSPLRTGVNEQYF. The CDR3 region has the DNA TGTGCCAGCAGCCCCCTAAGGACGGGAGTCAACGAGCAGTACTTC.

The rearrangement uses TRBV5-5 and TRBJ2-2; D perhaps matches TRBD1 (6 bases). The CDR3 spans 15 residues. Looked up from germline, CDR1 is SGHKS and CDR2 is YYEKEE (reference sequence). V was pared by 4 bases and J by 1 base, with 11 bases between. In DNA, the CDR3 is TGTGCCAGCAGCCTCGGACAGATGAACACCGGGGAGCTGTTTTTT. Amino acid sequence: CASSLGQMNTGELFF. The full variable domain, completed using reference TRBV5-5 and TRBJ2-2, is DAGVTQSPTHLIKTRGQQVTLRCSPISGHKSVSWYQQVLGQGPQFIFQYYEKEERGRGNFPDRFSARQFPNYSSELNVNALLLGDSALYLCASSLGQMNTGELFFGEGSRLTVL.

The V call is TRBV11-2, the J call TRBJ2-3; 7 positions match TRBD2. After removal of 3 bases from V and 4 bases from J, the junction contained 4 bases not matched to a gene. The length of the CDR3 is 14 residues. CDR1 is SGHAT, CDR2 FQNNGV, per germline. CDR3 region: CASSFGGGSDTQYF. The CDR3 DNA reads as TGTGCCAGCAGCTTTGGGGGGGGTTCAGATACGCAGTATTTT.

The rearrangement links TRBV5-8 to TRBJ2-1, with 10 positions matching TRBD2. CDR3 size: 15 residues. J lost 2 bases, V lost 4 bases, and 3 bases had no gene match. Germline V lookup: CDR1 SGHTS, CDR2 YDEGEE. The CDR3 sequence is CASSPGTSAYNEQFF. CDR3 DNA: TGTGCCAGCAGCCCCGGGACTAGCGCCTACAATGAGCAGTTCTTC.

The chain links TRBV4-2 to TRBJ2-1; 12 nucleotides match TRBD2. The CDR3 covers 18 residues. The trim removed 4 bases at V and 8 bases at J, leaving 15 bases unmatched. Germline CDR1 reads LGHNA; CDR2 reads YNFKEQ. The CDR3 DNA sequence: TGTGCCAGCAGCCCGAATCTAGCGGGAGGGCCGTCCCAAGATGAGCAGTTCTTC. It is translated as CASSPNLAGGPSQDEQFF.

The rearrangement uses TRBV4-1 and TRBJ1-5, with D uncertain. The CDR3 sequence is 16 residues long. Trimming cost V 3 bases and J 0 bases, with 12 bases left between them. Germline values: CDR1 MGHRA, CDR2 YSYEKL. CDR3 sequence reads: CASSQSTDYSNQPQHF. The CDR3, as DNA: TGCGCCAGCAGCCAGTCGACCGACTATAGCAATCAGCCCCAGCATTTT.

The rearrangement links TRBV27 to TRBJ2-1, with D unclear. Deletions cut 3 bases from V and 2 bases from J, with 8 bases between. Germline values: CDR1 MNHEY, CDR2 SMNVEV (reference sequence). The CDR3 is 14 residues long. CDR3 sequence reads: CASSFYSPYNEQFF. CDR3 sequence (DNA): TGTGCCAGCAGTTTTTATAGTCCCTACAATGAGCAGTTCTTC.

The chain uses TRBV5-4 and TRBJ2-7, with 7 bases lining up with TRBD2. Per germline, CDR1 SGHNT and CDR2 YYREEE (reference sequence). V trimming: 6 bases; J trimming: 3 bases; junction bases outside the gene matches: 9. The CDR3 totals 14 residues. The CDR3 DNA follows: TGTGCCAGCATCGATAGCGGGTCGATCTACGAGCAGTACTTC. Amino acid sequence: CASIDSGSIYEQYF. Full variable domain (missing parts from reference TRBV5-4 and TRBJ2-7): ETGVTQSPTHLIKTRGQQVTLRCSSQSGHNTVSWYQQALGQGPQFIFQYYREEENGRGNFPPRFSGLQFPNYSSELNVNALELDDSALYLCASIDSGSIYEQYFGPGTRLTVT.

This chain connects TRBV7-2 to TRBJ2-1; possible D gene TRBD2, 6 bases. The CDR3 is made up of 14 amino acids. The V and J ends lost 5 bases and 10 bases respectively, with 18 bases between them. The germline CDR1 and CDR2 sequences are SGHTA and FQGNSA. CDR3 bases: TGTGCCAGCAGCCCAGGTGGGGGGTTCGGGGAGCAGTTCTTC. Translating it yields CASSPGGGFGEQFF. The whole variable domain, filled in from reference TRBV7-2 and TRBJ2-1, reads GAGVSQSPSNKVTEKGKDVELRCDPISGHTALYWYRQSLGQGLEFLIYFQGNSAPDKSGLPSDRFSAERTGGSVSTLTIQRTQQEDSAVYLCASSPGGGFGEQFFGPGTRLTVL.

The chain recombines TRBV29-1 with TRBJ2-7, with 12 nucleotides matching TRBD2. Germline V gene data show CDR1 as SQVTM and CDR2 as ANQGSEA. This CDR3 region has 14 residues. V lost 7 bases and J lost 2; bases outside the gene matches: 6. For the CDR3, the DNA is TGCAGCGGCTGGACTAGCGGGACCCCCTACGAGCAGTACTTC. It is translated as CSGWTSGTPYEQYF.

This chain uses TRBV7-9 with TRBJ2-7; 9 bases line up with TRBD1. Germline lookup yields CDR1 SEHNR and CDR2 FQNEAQ (reference sequence). The V gene end was trimmed by 5 bases and the J gene end by 2 bases; junction bases not matched to a gene: 4. The CDR3 length is 14 residues. The CDR3, as DNA: TGTGCCAGCAGCGCCCGGGACAGGGCCTACGAGCAGTACTTC. This sequence encodes CASSARDRAYEQYF.

V gene TRBV5-4 combines with J gene TRBJ2-1; 7 nucleotides match TRBD2. The CDR3 runs 18 residues. The ends lost 2 bases at V and 6 bases at J; junction bases unmatched: 17. Looked up from germline, CDR1 is SGHNT and CDR2 is YYREEE (reference sequence). The CDR3 region has the DNA TGTGCCAGCAGCTTCGGGGGAGGGGTAACGGTACGAGGCAATGAGCAGTTCTTC. It codes for CASSFGGGVTVRGNEQFF.

V gene TRBV5-4 combines with J gene TRBJ2-5, with D perhaps matching TRBD2 (6 bases). Trimming pared 4 bases from V and 5 bases from J, leaving 18 bases between. Per germline, CDR1 SGHNT and CDR2 YYREEE (reference sequence). The CDR3 is 15 residues long. CDR3 amino acids: CASSVGSGSGETQYF. CDR3 coding DNA: TGTGCCAGCAGCGTCGGGAGTGGGTCGGGGGAGACCCAGTACTTC. Full variable domain (rest looked up from reference TRBV5-4 and TRBJ2-5): ETGVTQSPTHLIKTRGQQVTLRCSSQSGHNTVSWYQQALGQGPQFIFQYYREEENGRGNFPPRFSGLQFPNYSSELNVNALELDDSALYLCASSVGSGSGETQYFGPGTRLLVL.

The V and J genes are TRBV11-2 and TRBJ1-1; D unresolved. The germline V gene has CDR1 SGHAT and CDR2 FQNNGV. This CDR3 is 15 amino acids long. V gave up 0 bases and J gave up 1 base, with 9 bases separating them. The CDR3 coding sequence is TGTGCCAGCAGCTTAGATAACTTCCCGAACACTGAAGCTTTCTTT. Translation gives CASSLDNFPNTEAFF. Variable domain in full (rest from reference TRBV11-2 and TRBJ1-1): EAGVAQSPRYKIIEKRQSVAFWCNPISGHATLYWYQQILGQGPKLLIQFQNNGVVDDSQLPKDRFSAERLKGVDSTLKIQPAKLEDSAVYLCASSLDNFPNTEAFFGQGTRLTVV.

V is TRBV28 and J is TRBJ1-1, with D perhaps matching TRBD1 (6 bases). The germline V and J ends were trimmed by 2 bases and 4 bases, with 11 bases remaining between them. CDR1 and CDR2 (germline): MDHEN, SYDVKM. The CDR3 totals 14 residues. CDR3 amino acids: CASSLQGIGTEAFF. The CDR3 coding sequence is TGTGCCAGCAGTTTACAGGGGATAGGCACTGAAGCTTTCTTT.

This chain joins TRBV11-2 and TRBJ2-7; D call uncertain. The V end lost 3 bases, the J end lost 2 bases, and 8 bases lay between the germline ends. The germline V gene encodes CDR1 SGHAT and CDR2 FQNNGV. This CDR3 has 13 residues. In DNA, the CDR3 is TGTGCCAGCAGCTTCAGTAAAGCCTACGAGCAGTACTTC. As protein: CASSFSKAYEQYF.